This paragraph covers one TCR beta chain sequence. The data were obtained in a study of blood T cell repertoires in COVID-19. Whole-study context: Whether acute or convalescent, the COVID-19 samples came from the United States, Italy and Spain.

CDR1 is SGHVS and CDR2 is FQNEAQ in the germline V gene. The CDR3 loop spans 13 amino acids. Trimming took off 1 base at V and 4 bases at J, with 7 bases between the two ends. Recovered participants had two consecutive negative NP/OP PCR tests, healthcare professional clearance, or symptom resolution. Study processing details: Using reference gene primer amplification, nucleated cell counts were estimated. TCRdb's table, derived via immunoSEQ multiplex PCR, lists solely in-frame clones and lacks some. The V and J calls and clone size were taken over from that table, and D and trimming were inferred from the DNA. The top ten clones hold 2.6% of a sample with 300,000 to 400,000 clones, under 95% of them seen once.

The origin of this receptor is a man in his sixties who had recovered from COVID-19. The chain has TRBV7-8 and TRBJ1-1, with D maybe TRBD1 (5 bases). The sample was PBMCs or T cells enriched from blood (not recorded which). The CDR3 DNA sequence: TGTGCCAGCAGCTTAGGCGGGACCACTGAAGCTTTCTTT. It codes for CASSLGGTTEAFF.